This T cell receptor (beta chain) is from a study of T-cell reconstitution after alpha-beta-depleted transplantation in children. Overall study findings and caveats: The study reportedly traced alpha-beta T cells about two months after transplant to several hundred expanded graft clones. Some patients' high day-60 TCRbeta diversity was attributed to recipient cells surviving conditioning.

CDR3 length equals 15 residues. Germline V gene data show CDR1 as SGDLS and CDR2 as YYNGEE. The V gene lost 4 bases and the J gene lost 4 bases, with 14 bases spanning the gap. This clonotype was seen at least ten times. Antigen: not known. The TCRbeta library was prepared with unique molecular identifiers. TCRdb re-analysed the PCR reads in MiXCR, keeping a single row per CDR3 protein. This sample yields about 200,000 distinct CDR3 sequences, of which about 8.2% are seen a single time; 35% to 40% belongs to the top ten. This receptor was taken from a male patient between 2 and 9 years old who had a stem cell transplant for acute myeloid leukemia, so the T cells may come from the graft donor. This chain uses TRBV9 with TRBJ2-2; perhaps TRBD2 as D (6 bases). This material consisted of PBMCs, mostly from graft donor cells, taken 360 days after TCRalphabeta/CD19-depleted stem cell transplant. CDR3 sequence (DNA): TGTGCCAGCAGCCCCGGGGGATGGAGCACCGGGGAGCTGTTTTTT. It is translated as CASSPGGWSTGELFF.